This TCR beta chain emerged from a study of CD8 T cells in Susac syndrome. Blood CD8+ and CD4+ T cells underwent high-throughput TCR beta sequencing. TEMRA cells were enriched by FACS, while CD8+ and CD4+ T cells were obtained through a negative isolation that was performed magnetically. It was with random hexamers that roughly 0.45 to 1 ug RNA was reverse transcribed. TCRdb passed the immunoSEQ multiplex PCR reads through MiXCR, listing each CDR3 protein once. The sample lists 130,000 or so distinct CDR3 sequences; just under 95% were seen once. For this clonotype: Its antigen is undetermined.

Overall study findings and caveats: Clonal expansion of CD8+ cells in Susac peaked in TEMRA cells (and in active patients).

Germline CDR1 reads SQVTM; CDR2 reads ANQGSEA. The CDR3 is made up of 12 amino acids. Trimming left V 5 bases short and J 3 bases short, with 10 bases between. The rearrangement joins TRBV29-1 to TRBJ1-1; D is possibly TRBD1 (5 bases). This clonotype was sampled from a human donor with Susac syndrome. Material: CD8+ T cells from PBMCs. The CDR3 coding sequence is TGCAGCGTTTTGCAGGGAGACACTGAAGCTTTCTTT. It encodes CSVLQGDTEAFF.